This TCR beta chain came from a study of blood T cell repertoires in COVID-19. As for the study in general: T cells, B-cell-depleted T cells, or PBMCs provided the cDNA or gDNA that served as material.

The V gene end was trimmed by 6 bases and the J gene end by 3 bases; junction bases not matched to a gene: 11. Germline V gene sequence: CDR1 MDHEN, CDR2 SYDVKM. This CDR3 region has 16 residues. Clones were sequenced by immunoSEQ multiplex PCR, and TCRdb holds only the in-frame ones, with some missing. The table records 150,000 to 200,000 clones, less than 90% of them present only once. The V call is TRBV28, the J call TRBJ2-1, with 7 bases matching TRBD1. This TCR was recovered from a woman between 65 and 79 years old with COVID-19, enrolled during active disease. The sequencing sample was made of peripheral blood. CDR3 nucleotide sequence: TGTGCCAGCAGCCCTCCCGAGGACAGGAGCTACAATGAGCAGTTCTTC. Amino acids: CASSPPEDRSYNEQFF.